This T cell receptor beta chain was obtained from a study of T cells after yellow fever vaccination. Study information: Fractions of low cell number were prepared using SMART-Seq v4 Ultra Low Input. Notes on the study in general: Only a small proportion of the clonotypes turned up in both the CD4 and the CD8 compartments, likely arising from convergent recombination. In FACS-sorted repertoires, abundant clonotypes from the bulk population could appear as contaminants. A large majority of primary-vaccination clones showed up again after the booster (under 98% CD4, 75% to 90% CD8).

TCRdb fed the 5' RACE reads into MiXCR, producing one record per CDR3 protein. Of a few hundred thousand distinct CDR3 sequences listed, 8.1% were seen once; the top ten hold roughly 15%. Trimming shortened V by 0 bases and J by 0 bases, and 14 bases separated the two germline ends. Germline CDR1 reads MGHRA; CDR2 reads YSYEKL. CDR3 length: 17 residues. This clonotype was counted between two and nine times. Its antigen is currently unknown. The rearrangement links TRBV4-1 to TRBJ1-1, with D hard to call. The material sequenced was PBMCs, taken about 41 days after the first yellow fever vaccination. The receptor was derived from a man between 18 and 29 years old who received the YFV17D yellow fever vaccine. CDR3 DNA: TGCGCCAGCAGCCAAGATGAGGCTTGGATTCTGAACACTGAAGCTTTCTTT. Its translation: CASSQDEAWILNTEAFF.